The clone carrying this TCR beta chain has a count of ten or more. Antigen specificity is unknown. This sample was included in a study of blood T cells in healthy people across ages. Overall study results and limits: Per-million-T-cell TCR beta diversity fell roughly linearly with age. Diversity was higher, and naive CD4+ cells more numerous, in long-lived donors than in aged donors.

The CDR3 runs to 19 residues. Trimming cost V 2 bases and J 1 base; bases outside gene matches: 10. The germline CDR1 and CDR2 sequences are SGHRS and YFSETQ. The second PCR ran about 6 to 11 cycles with a sample-barcoded 5' primer and J-beta primers. Each CDR3 protein is one row after TCRdb ran MiXCR on the 5' RACE reads. The sample has over 550,000 distinct CDR3 sequences, about 30% seen once. The clonotype comes from an elderly woman in good health. This rearrangement joins TRBV5-1 to TRBJ2-6, with 9 nucleotides matching TRBD1. Sequencing was carried out using blood. DNA for the CDR3: TGCGCCAGCAGCTTAAATCCAGGGACAGGGATTTCTGGGGCCAACGTCCTGACTTTC. Translating gives CASSLNPGTGISGANVLTF.